A selection of T cell receptor beta chains follows, all from one sample in a study of blood T cell repertoires in COVID-19. Generated by immunoSEQ multiplex PCR, the TCRdb table keeps only in-frame clones and is missing some. Of about 190,000 clones detected, roughly four fifths appear once; the ten largest clones hold roughly 12%. Sequencing used peripheral blood. These receptors all stem from a woman in her forties or fifties with acute or convalescent COVID-19. The CDR3 runs from the conserved cysteine through the conserved F or W. The D gene is left open where the match is weak. Some rows mark clone size as missing; the rest say once, few, many or name a class of expanded clone.

j_call,clone_size,v_call,d_call,cdr3_length,cdr3_nt,cdr3_aa
TRBJ2-1,once,TRBV2,-,17,TGTGCCAGCAGTGAAGATTTGGGGCAGGGAAGGGGCAATGAGCAGTTCTTC,CASSEDLGQGRGNEQFF
TRBJ1-3,-,TRBV18,TRBD1,16,TGTGCCAGCTCACCACCGGACAGGCCCTCTGGAAACACCATATATTTT,CASSPPDRPSGNTIYF
TRBJ2-7,-,TRBV11-2,TRBD2,15,TGTGCCAGCAGCCGTGGGGGGGACTCTGTCTACGAGCAGTACTTC,CASSRGGDSVYEQYF
TRBJ2-7,-,TRBV7-8,TRBD1,13,TGTGCCAGCAGCTTAGAACAGGGGGACGAGCAGTACTTC,CASSLEQGDEQYF
TRBJ1-1,-,TRBV2,-,13,TGTGCCAGCCGCGGGGGGGTGATCACTGAAGCTTTCTTT,CASRGGVITEAFF
TRBJ1-4,-,TRBV6-2/TRBV6-3,TRBD1,14,TGTGCCAGCAGTCCCGGGACAGGGACGGAAAAACTGTTTTTT,CASSPGTGTEKLFF
TRBJ2-7,once,TRBV20-1,-,13,TGCAGTGCTAGTCCCCAGGGGTCCTACGAGCAGTACTTC,CSASPQGSYEQYF
TRBJ1-2,-,TRBV6-5,TRBD1,16,TGTGCCAGCAGTTACCTCAGGGGGCGAGTTGGTGATGGCTACACCTTC,CASSYLRGRVGDGYTF
TRBJ1-3,-,TRBV29-1,-,14,TGCAGCGCCAGGGGAAGGGAATCAGGAAACACCATATATTTT,CSARGRESGNTIYF
TRBJ2-3,-,TRBV2,TRBD2,17,TGTGCCAGCAGTGATGAGCGGGGGGGCATGAGAGGAGATACGCAGTATTTT,CASSDERGGMRGDTQYF
TRBJ1-4,-,TRBV6-4,-,14,TGTGCCATCCCAAACTACAGGGCACTAGAAAAACTGTTTTTT,CAIPNYRALEKLFF
TRBJ2-7,-,TRBV11-2,TRBD1,15,TGTGCCAGCAGCTTAACGGACGGGACAGACTACGAGCAGTACTTC,CASSLTDGTDYEQYF
TRBJ2-3,-,TRBV18,-,13,TGTGCCAGCTCAGCGAGAAGCACAGATACGCAGTATTTT,CASSARSTDTQYF
TRBJ1-6,-,TRBV6-5,-,13,TGTGCCGGGGGGAACCTCGACGGTTCACCCCTCCACTTT,CAGGNLDGSPLHF
TRBJ2-2,-,TRBV28,TRBD1,17,TGTGCCAGCAGTTCAACGGGACAGGGGATAAACACCGGGGAGCTGTTTTTT,CASSSTGQGINTGELFF
TRBJ1-3,-,TRBV10-3,TRBD1,17,TGTGCCATCAGTGACGACAGGGGAAGCGACTCTGGAAACACCATATATTTT,CAISDDRGSDSGNTIYF
TRBJ1-6,-,TRBV6-5,TRBD1,16,TGTGCCAGCAGTTACTGGAGCAGGGGGCCGGGTTCACCCCTCCACTTT,CASSYWSRGPGSPLHF
TRBJ2-7,-,TRBV28,TRBD2,14,TGTGCCAGCAGTTGGCCAGGGACTAGCTACGAGCAGTACTTC,CASSWPGTSYEQYF
TRBJ2-5,-,TRBV7-6,TRBD2,15,TGTGCCAGCAGCGCGCGGACTAGCGGGGATGAGACCCAGTACTTC,CASSARTSGDETQYF
TRBJ2-5,-,TRBV9,TRBD1,14,TGTGCCAGCAGCGAGACAGGGCGCCAAGAGACCCAGTACTTC,CASSETGRQETQYF
TRBJ1-4,-,TRBV19,-,14,TGTGCCAGTAGCCAACAGACCCGTAATGAAAAACTGTTTTTT,CASSQQTRNEKLFF
TRBJ2-1,-,TRBV5-1,-,16,TGCGCCAGCAGCTTGGAGGTGGGGGGGCCCTCCAATGAGCAGTTCTTC,CASSLEVGGPSNEQFF
TRBJ2-1,-,TRBV5-6,TRBD2,15,TGTGCCAGCAGCTGGATACTAGCGGGGGACAATGAGCAGTTCTTC,CASSWILAGDNEQFF
TRBJ2-1,once,TRBV7-2,TRBD1,17,TGTGCCAGCAGCTTAGGTGACAGGGGTTTCTCCTACAATGAGCAGTTCTTC,CASSLGDRGFSYNEQFF
TRBJ2-7,-,TRBV30,-,13,TGTGCCTGGAGAGGGGGGGCCTTGGACGAGCAGTACTTC,CAWRGGALDEQYF
TRBJ1-6,-,TRBV18,TRBD1,17,TGTGCCAGCTCACCAGCCGGGACAGGGGTCTATAATTCACCCCTCCACTTT,CASSPAGTGVYNSPLHF
TRBJ2-7,-,TRBV6-5,-,15,TGTGCCAGCAGTTACTCCAGGTCAGGAGGGTACGAGCAGTACTTC,CASSYSRSGGYEQYF
TRBJ1-4,-,TRBV7-8,-,16,TGTGCCAGCAGCTTCACCACAGACCCAACTAATGAAAAACTGTTTTTT,CASSFTTDPTNEKLFF
TRBJ2-3,-,TRBV18,-,14,TGTGCCAGCTCACCACAGAGAAGCACAGATACGCAGTATTTT,CASSPQRSTDTQYF
TRBJ1-6,-,TRBV9,TRBD1,14,TGTGCCAGCAGCGCGGACAGGGGGTTTGCACCCCTCCACTTT,CASSADRGFAPLHF
TRBJ1-2,-,TRBV6-6,TRBD1,17,TGTGCCAGCAGTCGGACAGGGTCATATAGGGCTAACTATGGCTACACCTTC,CASSRTGSYRANYGYTF
TRBJ1-5,-,TRBV6-5,-,14,TGTGCCAGCAGTTACTCGCGACAAAATCAGCCCCAGCATTTT,CASSYSRQNQPQHF
TRBJ2-7,-,TRBV6-5,-,14,TGTGCCAGCAGAAACATATTAAGCTCCTACGAGCAGTACTTC,CASRNILSSYEQYF
TRBJ2-1,-,TRBV19,TRBD2,15,TGTGCCAGCCAGGGAGGGACGCCGGGGAGCAATGAGCAGTTCTTC,CASQGGTPGSNEQFF
TRBJ1-5,-,TRBV2,-,15,TGTGCCAGCAGTGAGTCACAGGGAAGTCGCCAGCCCCAGCATTTT,CASSESQGSRQPQHF
TRBJ2-7,-,TRBV27,-,15,TGTGCCAGCTGGGATCGACAGAAAAGATCGTCCGAGCAGTACTTC,CASWDRQKRSSEQYF
TRBJ1-2,few,TRBV4-3,-,15,TGCGCCAGCAGCCAAGATTCTGACGGACTCTATGGCTACACCTTC,CASSQDSDGLYGYTF
TRBJ2-1,-,TRBV19,TRBD2,18,TGTGCCAGTACCGCGGAGGCTAGCGGGTTGCGCTCCTACAATGAGCAGTTCTTC,CASTAEASGLRSYNEQFF
TRBJ2-1,-,TRBV5-1,-,11,TGCGCCAGCAGCCAGGATGGGGAGCAGTTCTTC,CASSQDGEQFF
TRBJ2-3,-,TRBV19,-,18,TGTGCCAGTAGTTTCGAGGCGGGGGCGGCAGTAAGGTCTGATACGCAGTATTTT,CASSFEAGAAVRSDTQYF